This T cell receptor beta chain was sequenced in a study of blood T cells in healthy people across ages. Germline CDR1 is SGHRS and CDR2 is YFSETQ. This CDR3 spans 11 amino acids. V lost 10 bases, J lost 1 base, and 8 bases lay in between. PCR was performed a second time for about 7 to 12 cycles using a sample-barcoded 5' primer and a J-beta primer mix. TCRdb recomputed calls from the 5' RACE reads with MiXCR, one row per CDR3 protein. The table has 550,000 to 700,000 distinct CDR3 sequences, 25% to 30% seen once; the top ten hold approximately 17%. The chain recombines TRBV5-1 with TRBJ2-5; no clear D gene. The receptor was derived from a woman in her 70s in good health. The sample taken for sequencing was blood. The CDR3 coding sequence is TGCGCCGGCACCATCCAAGAGACCCAGTACTTC. Protein product: CAGTIQETQYF.